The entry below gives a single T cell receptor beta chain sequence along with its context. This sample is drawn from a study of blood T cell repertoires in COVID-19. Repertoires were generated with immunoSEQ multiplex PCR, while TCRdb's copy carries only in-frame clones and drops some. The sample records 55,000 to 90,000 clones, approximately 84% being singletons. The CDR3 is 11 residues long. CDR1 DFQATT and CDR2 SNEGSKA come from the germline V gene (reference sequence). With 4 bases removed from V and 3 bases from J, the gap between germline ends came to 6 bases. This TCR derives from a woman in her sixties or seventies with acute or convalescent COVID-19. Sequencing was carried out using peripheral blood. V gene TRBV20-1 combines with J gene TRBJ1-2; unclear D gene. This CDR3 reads CSANTDYGYTF. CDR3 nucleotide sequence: TGCAGTGCTAATACAGACTATGGCTACACCTTC.